A selection of T cell receptor beta chains follows, all from one sample in a study of blood T cell repertoires in COVID-19. The data were produced by immunoSEQ multiplex PCR, yet TCRdb's version contains in-frame clones alone and is incomplete. The sample shows a few hundred thousand clones, approximately 85% of them seen only once. The sample taken for sequencing was PBMCs or T cells enriched from blood (not recorded which). These receptors all come from a man aged 30-40 years who had recovered from COVID-19. Both conserved end residues are part of each CDR3. D genes are given only for firm matches. The size entry is marked missing in some rows and otherwise reads once, few, many or a size class.

TRBD1	14	TRBV18	TRBJ1-1	-	CASSPGTANTEAFF	TGTGCCAGCTCACCAGGGACAGCGAACACTGAAGCTTTCTTT
TRBD1	15	TRBV5-6	TRBJ1-1	-	CASSQMDRTNTEAFF	TGTGCCAGCAGCCAAATGGACAGGACAAACACTGAAGCTTTCTTT
-	15	TRBV6-6	TRBJ1-6	-	CASSALSSYNSPLHF	TGTGCCAGCAGTGCCCTTAGCTCCTATAATTCACCCCTCCACTTT
-	17	TRBV6-4	TRBJ2-7	-	CASSEINRQGWSYEQYF	TGTGCCAGCAGTGAGATTAATCGGCAGGGGTGGTCCTACGAGCAGTACTTC
-	13	TRBV9	TRBJ2-3	-	CASSVDGGDTQYF	TGTGCCAGCAGCGTAGACGGCGGAGATACGCAGTATTTT
-	17	TRBV3-1/TRBV3-2	TRBJ2-5	-	CASSQDSEIRKRETQYF	TGTGCCAGCAGCCAAGATTCGGAGATTCGGAAACGAGAGACCCAGTACTTC
-	16	TRBV19	TRBJ1-2	once	CASSIIRGGANYGYTF	TGTGCCAGTAGTATAATCCGAGGGGGAGCTAACTATGGCTACACCTTC
-	13	TRBV28	TRBJ2-7	-	CASSLSPGDEQYF	TGTGCCAGCAGTTTATCCCCAGGGGATGAGCAGTACTTC
TRBD2	17	TRBV4-2	TRBJ2-1	-	CASSQGRAGASYNEQFF	TGTGCCAGCAGCCAAGGAAGAGCGGGGGCCTCCTACAATGAGCAGTTCTTC
-	13	TRBV20-1	TRBJ2-7	once	CSASSAAEYEQYF	TGCAGTGCTAGTAGCGCAGCGGAATACGAGCAGTACTTC
-	14	TRBV9	TRBJ1-4	-	CASSAGRTNEKLFF	TGTGCCAGCAGCGCCGGGAGGACTAATGAAAAACTGTTTTTT
-	11	TRBV29-1	TRBJ2-3	-	CSVARTDTQYF	TGCAGCGTTGCCAGGACAGATACGCAGTATTTT
TRBD1	15	TRBV5-1	TRBJ1-2	-	CASSPGTGTFYGYTF	TGCGCCAGCAGCCCGGGGACAGGTACTTTCTATGGCTACACCTTC
-	12	TRBV10-3	TRBJ2-1	once	CAIRDSVDEQFF	TGTGCCATCCGAGACTCGGTCGATGAGCAGTTCTTC
-	14	TRBV19	TRBJ2-2	-	CASTRQPNTGELFF	TGTGCCAGTACGAGGCAGCCGAACACCGGGGAGCTGTTTTTT
TRBD2	16	TRBV5-4	TRBJ2-3	-	CASSPMGLALTDTQYF	TGTGCCAGCAGCCCGATGGGACTAGCCTTAACAGATACGCAGTATTTT
TRBD1	17	TRBV11-3	TRBJ1-5	-	CASSLTLGTGLNQPQHF	TGTGCCAGCAGCTTGACCCTCGGGACAGGGCTTAATCAGCCCCAGCATTTT
TRBD1	15	TRBV3-1/TRBV3-2	TRBJ2-5	-	CASSQDLTGEKTQYF	TGTGCCAGCAGCCAAGACCTGACAGGGGAGAAGACCCAGTACTTC
-	14	TRBV2	TRBJ2-5	-	CASSVRGRQETQYF	TGTGCCAGCAGTGTAAGGGGCAGACAAGAGACCCAGTACTTC
-	14	TRBV4-1	TRBJ1-1	-	CASSQDRDRTEAFF	TGCGCCAGCAGCCAAGACAGGGATCGCACTGAAGCTTTCTTT
TRBD1	15	TRBV3-1/TRBV3-2	TRBJ1-1	-	CASSQMGQGATEAFF	TGTGCCAGCAGCCAAATGGGACAGGGGGCGACTGAAGCTTTCTTT
TRBD1	14	TRBV30	TRBJ1-2	-	CAWSALTGDYGYTF	TGTGCCTGGAGTGCCCTGACAGGGGACTATGGCTACACCTTC
-	14	TRBV11-2	TRBJ1-2	-	CASSLEQDYRGYTF	TGTGCCAGCAGCTTAGAACAGGATTATCGTGGCTACACCTTC
TRBD2	16	TRBV19	TRBJ2-3	-	CASRQWGLAGVDTQYF	TGTGCCAGTAGACAGTGGGGACTAGCGGGGGTAGATACGCAGTATTTT
TRBD1	13	TRBV29-1	TRBJ1-1	-	CSVEGQTNTEAFF	TGCAGCGTTGAGGGACAGACTAACACTGAAGCTTTCTTT
-	14	TRBV4-3	TRBJ1-6	-	CASSPGGRGSPLHF	TGCGCCAGCAGCCCCGGCGGAAGGGGATCACCCCTCCACTTT
-	16	TRBV4-1	TRBJ1-2	-	CASSQAPAGTNYGYTF	TGCGCCAGCAGCCAAGCCCCCGCAGGGACTAACTATGGCTACACCTTC
-	13	TRBV6-5	TRBJ1-2	-	CASSPGQKGGYTF	TGTGCCAGCAGCCCAGGACAGAAGGGGGGCTACACCTTC
-	12	TRBV7-9	TRBJ1-2	-	CASSPDSYGYTF	TGTGCCAGCAGCCCGGACAGCTATGGCTACACCTTC
-	13	TRBV5-8	TRBJ2-2	-	CASGRSPIGELFF	TGTGCCAGCGGGAGGTCTCCCATCGGGGAGCTGTTTTTT
TRBD1	12	TRBV19	TRBJ1-2	-	CASSDRVYGYTF	TGTGCCAGTTCGGACAGGGTGTATGGCTACACCTTC
TRBD1	15	TRBV6-2/TRBV6-3	TRBJ1-2	-	CASSTDREGTYGYTF	TGTGCCAGCAGTACCGACAGGGAAGGGACTTATGGCTACACCTTC
-	15	TRBV2	TRBJ1-6	-	CASSYGTRINSPLHF	TGTGCCAGCTCCTACGGGACACGGATTAATTCACCCCTCCACTTT
-	14	TRBV5-6	TRBJ1-6	-	CASSLGPGLSPLHF	TGTGCCAGCAGCTTGGGTCCAGGGCTCTCACCCCTCCACTTT
-	15	TRBV29-1	TRBJ2-7	-	CSVVPANRVSYEQYF	TGCAGCGTCGTTCCAGCGAACAGGGTCTCCTACGAGCAGTACTTC
-	13	TRBV2	TRBJ2-7	-	CASSADLSYEQYF	TGTGCCAGCAGCGCCGACTTGTCCTACGAGCAGTACTTC
-	14	TRBV5-1	TRBJ1-4	-	CASSPDRPNEKLFF	TGCGCCAGCAGCCCCGACAGACCTAATGAAAAACTGTTTTTT
-	14	TRBV11-2	TRBJ2-5	-	CASSLGLHQETQYF	TGTGCCAGCAGCTTAGGACTCCACCAAGAGACCCAGTACTTC
-	15	TRBV4-1	TRBJ1-5	-	CASSQGTEGNQPQHF	TGCGCCAGCAGCCAAGGGACAGAGGGCAATCAGCCCCAGCATTTT
TRBD1	16	TRBV6-5	TRBJ1-3	-	CASSYSGQGAHNTIYF	TGTGCCAGCAGTTACTCGGGACAGGGGGCGCATAACACCATATATTTT
-	18	TRBV6-1	TRBJ1-5	-	CASSGLPRDTWNDQPQHF	TGTGCCAGCAGTGGGTTGCCACGGGACACCTGGAATGATCAGCCCCAGCATTTT
-	14	TRBV19	TRBJ1-2	-	CASSIEVTNYGYTF	TGTGCCAGTAGTATTGAGGTGACTAACTATGGCTACACCTTC
-	11	TRBV2	TRBJ1-2	-	CASSLSYGYTF	TGTGCCAGCAGTTTGTCGTATGGCTACACCTTC
-	16	TRBV19	TRBJ2-5	-	CASSISAGANQETQYF	TGTGCCAGTAGTATATCGGCGGGGGCTAACCAAGAGACCCAGTACTTC
TRBD1	15	TRBV6-2/TRBV6-3	TRBJ2-1	once	CASSYGDRSFGEQFF	TGTGCCAGCAGTTATGGGGACAGGAGTTTCGGTGAGCAGTTCTTC
TRBD2	15	TRBV7-2	TRBJ2-3	-	CASSHGGAGTDTQYF	TGTGCCAGCAGCCACGGGGGGGCCGGCACAGATACGCAGTATTTT
-	16	TRBV6-6	TRBJ2-1	once	CASSSPTSWGPNEQFF	TGTGCCAGCAGTTCGCCGACTAGTTGGGGCCCCAATGAGCAGTTCTTC
TRBD1	14	TRBV27	TRBJ1-6	-	CASMFRGSYSPLHF	TGTGCCAGCATGTTCAGGGGGAGCTATTCACCCCTCCACTTT
-	11	TRBV10-3	TRBJ2-1	-	CAISDNNEQFF	TGTGCCATCAGTGACAACAATGAGCAGTTCTTC
-	15	TRBV6-1	TRBJ1-2	once	CASSEARVGVYGYTF	TGTGCCAGCAGTGAAGCGAGGGTTGGGGTATATGGCTACACCTTC
-	14	TRBV5-6	TRBJ1-2	-	CASSLDVAAYDYTF	TGTGCCAGCAGCTTGGATGTAGCGGCATATGACTACACCTTC
TRBD1	14	TRBV2	TRBJ1-1	-	CASTDRVENTEAFF	TGTGCCAGCACCGACAGGGTCGAGAACACTGAAGCTTTCTTT
TRBD1	14	TRBV11-3	TRBJ1-1	-	CASSSGQDNTEAFF	TGTGCCAGCAGCTCTGGACAGGATAACACTGAAGCTTTCTTT
-	15	TRBV6-5	TRBJ1-4	-	CASSPKWDSEEKLFF	TGTGCCAGCAGTCCCAAATGGGACTCTGAGGAAAAACTGTTTTTT
-	13	TRBV12-3/TRBV12-4	TRBJ1-1	-	CASSLVRVTEAFF	TGTGCCAGCAGTTTGGTGAGAGTCACTGAAGCTTTCTTT
-	12	TRBV12-3/TRBV12-4	TRBJ1-1	-	CASSSQGTEAFF	TGTGCCAGCAGTTCCCAGGGGACTGAAGCTTTCTTT
-	14	TRBV11-2	TRBJ1-3	-	CASSLDRGGNTIYF	TGTGCCAGCAGCTTAGACAGGGGTGGAAACACCATATATTTT
-	13	TRBV5-8	TRBJ2-1	-	CASSLAYGSEQFF	TGTGCCAGCAGCTTGGCCTACGGGTCTGAGCAGTTCTTC
TRBD2	20	TRBV10-3	TRBJ2-7	few	CAISESSQASGLLSSYEQYF	TGTGCCATCAGTGAGTCGTCCCAGGCTAGCGGCCTCCTTAGCTCCTACGAGCAGTACTTC
-	14	TRBV5-6	TRBJ2-7	-	CASSLWEDLYEQYF	TGTGCCAGCAGCTTGTGGGAGGACCTCTACGAGCAGTACTTC